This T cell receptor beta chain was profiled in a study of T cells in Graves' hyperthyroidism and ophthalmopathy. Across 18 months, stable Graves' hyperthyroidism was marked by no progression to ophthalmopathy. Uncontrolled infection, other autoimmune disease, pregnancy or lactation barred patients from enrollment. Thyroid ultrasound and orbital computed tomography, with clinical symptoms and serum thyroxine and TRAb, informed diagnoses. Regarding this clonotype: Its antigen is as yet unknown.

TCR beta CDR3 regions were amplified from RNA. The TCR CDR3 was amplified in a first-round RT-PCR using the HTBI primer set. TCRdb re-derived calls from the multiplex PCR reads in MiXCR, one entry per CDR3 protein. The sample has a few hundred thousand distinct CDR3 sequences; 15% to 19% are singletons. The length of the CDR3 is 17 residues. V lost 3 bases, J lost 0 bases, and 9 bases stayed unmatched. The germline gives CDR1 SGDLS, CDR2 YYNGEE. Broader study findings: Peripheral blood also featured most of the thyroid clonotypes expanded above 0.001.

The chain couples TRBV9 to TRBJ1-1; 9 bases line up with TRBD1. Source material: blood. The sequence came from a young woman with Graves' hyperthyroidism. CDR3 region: CASSASGDRAMNTEAFF. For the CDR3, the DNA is TGTGCCAGCAGCGCTAGTGGGGACAGGGCGATGAACACTGAAGCTTTCTTT.